One T cell receptor (beta chain) is described in this entry. The source of the sample is a study of blood T cell repertoires in COVID-19. Overall study context: Samples came from the United States, Italy and Spain, spanning acute and convalescent COVID-19. T cells, B-cell-depleted T cells, or PBMCs provided the cDNA or gDNA that served as material.

In the authors' workflow: Researchers report that nucleated cell counts were estimated from reference gene primer amplification. The repertoire was sequenced with immunoSEQ multiplex PCR; TCRdb's copy has only in-frame clones and lacks some. V and J calls plus clone size are reproduced from that table; the DNA served to infer D and trimming. The table shows 90,000 to 120,000 clones, with about 89% occurring only once. This clonotype was obtained from a man in his fifties or sixties with acute or convalescent COVID-19. Sample: peripheral blood.

This CDR3 reads CASRDQGFGTEAFF. For the CDR3, the DNA is TGTGCCAGCCGAGATCAGGGTTTTGGAACTGAAGCTTTCTTT. The rearrangement joins TRBV6-5 to TRBJ1-1, with a tentative D call TRBD1 (5 bases). Trimming removed 8 bases from V and 5 bases from J, with 18 bases in between. The CDR3 has 14 residues. The germline V gene has CDR1 MNHEY and CDR2 SVGAGI.